Following are 22 T cell receptor beta chains from one sample sequenced in a study of shared clonotypes between healthy human individuals. The data were produced by immunoSEQ multiplex PCR, yet TCRdb's version contains in-frame clones alone and is incomplete. Found here are some 2.1 million clones, roughly 94% of them singletons; the top ten hold 0.13%. Sequenced sample: naive CD4+ T cells sorted from blood. Subset indicated: CD45RA+ positively selected. These receptors were taken from a man between 18 and 29 years old in good health.

The rearrangement uses TRBV6-5 and TRBJ2-5; D ambiguous. This CDR3 is 14 amino acids long. V was shortened by 1 base and J by 1 base, with 7 bases between the two germline ends. CDR1 is MNHEY, CDR2 SVGAGI, per germline. The CDR3 spells CASSYLDRQETQYF. The CDR3, as DNA: TGTGCCAGCAGTTACTTGGACCGCCAAGAGACCCAGTACTTC.

The V gene is TRBV10-3, the J gene TRBJ1-1, with D maybe TRBD1 (6 bases). V shed 1 base and J shed 4 bases, with 10 bases lying between them. Germline V lookup: CDR1 ENHRY, CDR2 SYGVKD. CDR3 length equals 14 residues. CDR3 in DNA: TGTGCCATCAGTGAGTGGGGGGCGGGCACTGAAGCTTTCTTT. Translation gives CAISEWGAGTEAFF.

This sequence joins TRBV30 and TRBJ2-7; possibly TRBD1 for D (6 bases). The CDR3 totals 15 residues. V dropped 2 bases and J dropped 4 bases, with 18 bases sitting between them. The germline CDR1 and CDR2 sequences are GTSNPN and SVGIG (reference sequence). This chain's CDR3 is CAWSPTGFQRYEQYF. The CDR3 region has the DNA TGTGCCTGGAGTCCGACAGGTTTTCAAAGGTACGAGCAGTACTTC. The variable domain in full, completed from reference TRBV30 and TRBJ2-7, reads SQTIHQWPATLVQPVGSPLSLECTVEGTSNPNLYWYRQAAGRGLQLLFYSVGIGQISSEVPQNLSASRPQDRQFILSSKKLLLSDSGFYLCAWSPTGFQRYEQYFGPGTRLTVT.

This rearrangement joins TRBV18 to TRBJ2-2; weak D call: TRBD2 (5 bases). The CDR3 sequence is 16 residues long. V gave up 3 bases and J gave up 1 base, with 12 bases separating them. Looked up from germline, CDR1 is KGHSH and CDR2 is LQKENI. Here the CDR3 DNA reads TGTGCCAGCTCACCCAGGACTTTAATGAACACCGGGGAGCTGTTTTTT. The encoded protein is CASSPRTLMNTGELFF. Looking up the rest from reference TRBV18 and TRBJ2-2 gives the full variable domain: NAGVMQNPRHLVRRRGQEARLRCSPMKGHSHVYWYRQLPEEGLKFMVYLQKENIIDESGMPKERFSAEFPKEGPSILRIQQVVRGDSAAYFCASSPRTLMNTGELFFGEGSRLTVL.

Of note for this clone: This may stem from a read error, because a much larger clone lies one nucleotide away. The chain is built from TRBV2 and TRBJ2-7, with D unclear. The CDR3 is made up of 11 amino acids. V gave up 6 bases and J gave up 0 bases, with 3 bases separating them. Looked up from germline, CDR1 is SNHLY and CDR2 is FYNNEI. The CDR3 coding sequence is TGTGCCAGCAGACCCTCCTACGAGCAGTACTTC. Translated, it gives CASRPSYEQYF.

To note about this clone: Other DNA sequences in this sample translate to the same CDR3. V and J are TRBV5-1 and TRBJ1-6, with D maybe TRBD1 (6 bases). Germline V lookup: CDR1 SGHRS, CDR2 YFSETQ. Trimming removed 2 bases from V and 10 bases from J, with 16 bases in between. The CDR3 length is 15 residues. The CDR3 nucleotides are TGCGCCAGCAGCTTAGGGGGGCTGGAAAGGTCACCCCTCCACTTT. This gives the protein CASSLGGLERSPLHF.

The CDR3 bases are TGTGCCAGCAGCAAAGGACAGAGGAATGAGCAGTTCTTC. Translation: CASSKGQRNEQFF. The rearrangement uses TRBV7-2 and TRBJ2-1; possible D gene TRBD1, 6 bases. The CDR3 loop spans 13 amino acids. V lost 5 bases to trimming and J lost 7 bases, with 12 bases between them. Germline V gives CDR1 SGHTA, CDR2 FQGNSA.

As regards this clone: Other DNA variants within this sample encode the same CDR3. Here the CDR3 reads CAWSPGTIYEQYF. The CDR3 nucleotides read TGTGCCTGGAGTCCAGGGACAATCTACGAGCAGTACTTC. The J gene is TRBJ2-7, the V gene TRBV30; D may be TRBD1 (6 bases). Germline CDR1 is GTSNPN and CDR2 is SVGIG (reference sequence). The CDR3 spans 13 residues. V lost 2 bases and J 3 bases, leaving 11 bases between the germline ends. The whole variable domain, remainder taken from reference TRBV30 and TRBJ2-7, is SQTIHQWPATLVQPVGSPLSLECTVEGTSNPNLYWYRQAAGRGLQLLFYSVGIGQISSEVPQNLSASRPQDRQFILSSKKLLLSDSGFYLCAWSPGTIYEQYFGPGTRLTVT.

The chain combines TRBV29-1 with TRBJ2-1; D assignment may be TRBD1 or TRBD2 (5 bases each). The CDR3 is 15 residues long. CDR1 and CDR2 from the germline V gene are SQVTM and ANQGSEA. V shed 4 bases and J shed 0 bases, with 13 bases lying between them. The CDR3 region is CSVGRWGSSYNEQFF. CDR3 sequence (DNA): TGCAGCGTTGGAAGGTGGGGGAGCTCCTACAATGAGCAGTTCTTC.

In nucleotides, the CDR3 is TGTGCCAGCAGCCCCAGGACGGTGGCGGCCGGGGCCAACGTCCTGACTTTC. Residues: CASSPRTVAAGANVLTF. V gene TRBV7-9 combines with J gene TRBJ2-6; no firm D call. V shed 5 bases and J shed 4 bases, with 18 bases lying between them. The CDR3 covers 17 residues. The germline CDR1 and CDR2 sequences are SEHNR and FQNEAQ (reference sequence).

V and J are TRBV6-5 and TRBJ2-2; tentatively, D is TRBD1 (5 bases). The V end lost 6 bases, the J end lost 6 bases, and 14 bases lay between the germline ends. The CDR3 is made up of 14 amino acids. The germline gives CDR1 MNHEY, CDR2 SVGAGI. In DNA form, the CDR3 reads TGTGCCAGCAGCGTCAGGGTATTCGCCGGGGAGCTGTTTTTT. Translating gives CASSVRVFAGELFF.

CDR3 region: CASSEEVVAGPVRREQFF. As DNA, the CDR3 is TGTGCCAGCAGTGAAGAGGTAGTGGCGGGGCCCGTTAGGAGGGAGCAGTTCTTC. The chain combines TRBV6-1 with TRBJ2-1; the D gene is possibly TRBD2 (6 bases). Germline CDR1 reads MNHNS; CDR2 reads SASEGT. Trimming left V 1 base short and J 10 bases short, with 26 bases between. The CDR3 extends over 18 amino acids.

The J gene is TRBJ2-2, the V gene TRBV11-3; D perhaps matches TRBD2 (7 bases). V dropped 0 bases and J dropped 4 bases, with 9 bases sitting between them. Germline loops: CDR1 SGHNT, CDR2 YENEEA. The CDR3 is made up of 15 amino acids. CDR3 nucleotide sequence: TGTGCCAGCAGCTTAGATGCGGGGGCCACCGGGGAGCTGTTTTTT. This encodes CASSLDAGATGELFF.

The chain combines TRBV10-3 with TRBJ1-2; D is perhaps TRBD1 (6 bases). The V and J ends lost 4 bases and 1 base respectively, with 22 bases between them. CDR3 length: 18 residues. Germline values: CDR1 ENHRY, CDR2 SYGVKD. The CDR3 DNA reads TGTGCCATCAGTGCCTTCGGGGGCTCAGGTCGGGATAACTATGGCTACACCTTC. This translates into CAISAFGGSGRDNYGYTF.

V usage is TRBV5-1 and J usage is TRBJ2-5, with D unresolved. The V gene lost 5 bases and the J gene lost 1 base, with 6 bases spanning the gap. This CDR3 is built from 12 residues. CDR1 and CDR2 (germline): SGHRS, YFSETQ. The CDR3 region is CASSNSQETQYF. The CDR3 DNA is TGCGCCAGCAGTAATTCCCAAGAGACCCAGTACTTC.

V and J are TRBV4-1 and TRBJ1-3; 10 bases line up with TRBD1. V gave up 4 bases and J gave up 4 bases; unmatched junction bases: 4. The CDR3 covers 15 residues. Germline V lookup: CDR1 MGHRA, CDR2 YSYEKL. The CDR3 spells CASSPWTGGGNTIYF. CDR3 coding DNA: TGCGCCAGCAGCCCGTGGACAGGGGGAGGAAACACCATATATTTT.

The chain employs TRBV5-4 and TRBJ2-3; 11 nucleotides align to TRBD2. After removal of 1 base from V and 4 bases from J, the junction contained 8 bases not matched to a gene. In germline, CDR1 is SGHNT, CDR2 YYREEE (reference sequence). The CDR3 has 17 amino acids. The CDR3 is CASSLMASGGRSDTQYF. The CDR3 DNA follows: TGTGCCAGCAGCTTGATGGCTAGCGGGGGGAGGTCAGATACGCAGTATTTT.

V and J are TRBV6-6 and TRBJ1-2, with D hard to call. Trimming removed 2 bases from V and 5 bases from J, with 6 bases in between. The CDR3 runs 12 residues. CDR1 MNHNY and CDR2 SVGAGI come from the germline V gene (reference sequence). The CDR3 nucleotides are TGTGCCAGCAGTTACACCGGGTATGGCTACACCTTC. The encoded protein is CASSYTGYGYTF.

As concerns this clone: This same CDR3 is encoded by further DNA sequences in the sample. The J gene is TRBJ1-1, the V gene TRBV5-1; the D gene is possibly TRBD1 (5 bases). Germline V gene lookup returns CDR1 SGHRS and CDR2 YFSETQ. Trimming removed 4 bases from V and 4 bases from J, with 14 bases in between. The CDR3 loop spans 14 amino acids. The CDR3 loop reads CASSGGPGGTEAFF. The CDR3, as DNA: TGCGCCAGCAGCGGGGGACCGGGGGGCACTGAAGCTTTCTTT.

The J gene is TRBJ2-6, the V gene TRBV7-9; D not certain. This CDR3 is built from 18 residues. Germline loops: CDR1 SEHNR, CDR2 FQNEAQ (reference sequence). The V end was cut by 1 base, the J end by 0 bases, with 13 bases between. In nucleotides, the CDR3 is TGTGCCAGCAGCTTAGATCTTTTTCAGTACTCTGGGGCCAACGTCCTGACTTTC. Translated, it gives CASSLDLFQYSGANVLTF.

The chain links TRBV2 to TRBJ2-4; 9 bases map to TRBD2. The junction had 11 bases not matched to a gene; V was cut back by 3 bases and J by 8 bases. The CDR3 covers 16 residues. The germline V gene encodes CDR1 SNHLY and CDR2 FYNNEI. The CDR3 reads CASSDMLAGKRDIQYF. In DNA, the CDR3 is TGTGCCAGCAGTGATATGCTAGCGGGAAAAAGGGACATTCAGTACTTC.

V gene TRBV5-1 combines with J gene TRBJ2-7; unclear D gene. The germline V and J ends were trimmed by 0 bases and 2 bases, with 12 bases remaining between them. Germline V gene lookup returns CDR1 SGHRS and CDR2 YFSETQ. There are 15 residues in the CDR3. CDR3 sequence reads: CASSLEAEIPYEQYF. In DNA, the CDR3 is TGCGCCAGCAGCTTGGAGGCAGAGATCCCCTACGAGCAGTACTTC.